This record covers a single TCR beta chain. The record originates from a study of blood T cell repertoires in COVID-19. Study in general: Acute-phase and convalescent COVID-19 samples originated in the United States, Italy and Spain. T cells, B-cell-depleted T cells, or PBMCs supplied cDNA or gDNA.

Enrolled during active infection, Seattle patients were then followed longitudinally. Germline V gives CDR1 SNHLY, CDR2 FYNNEI. V lost 6 bases and J 1 base, leaving 13 bases between the germline ends. The CDR3 is 15 amino acids. Original handling: Reference gene primers were amplified, and this amplification served to estimate nucleated cell counts. The data were produced by immunoSEQ multiplex PCR, yet TCRdb's version contains in-frame clones alone and is incomplete. D and trimming come from the DNA, and the V and J calls and clone size come from that table. The profile shows fewer than 500,000 clones, 85% to 90% of them singletons.

The V call is TRBV2, the J call TRBJ1-5; D is possibly TRBD1 (5 bases). What was sequenced was peripheral blood. The TCR originated in a man in his late teens or twenties with COVID-19, enrolled during active disease. CDR3 residues: CASRSGLPSNQPQHF. CDR3 in DNA: TGTGCCAGCAGATCGGGACTACCGAGCAATCAGCCCCAGCATTTT. Using reference TRBV2 and TRBJ1-5 for the parts outside the CDR3, the full variable domain is EPEVTQTPSHQVTQMGQEVILRCVPISNHLYFYWYRQILGQKVEFLVSFYNNEISEKSEIFDDQFSVERPDGSNFTLKIRSTKLEDSAMYFCASRSGLPSNQPQHFGDGTRLSIL.